This T cell receptor beta chain stems from a study of shared clonotypes between healthy human individuals. Donors were Caucasian adults residing in Nashville, Tennessee, USA. When samples were unsorted, roughly 81 million PBMCs were used for genomic DNA. The run depth of the assay was deep. Here immunoSEQ multiplex PCR was the method, and the copy in TCRdb shows in-frame clones only, minus some. The data show approximately 500,000 clones, with approximately 81% seen just once and 10% to 15% held by the top ten. V lost 3 bases and J lost 0, with 0 bases in between. CDR3 length: 12 residues. Per the germline V gene, CDR1 is LNHDA and CDR2 is SQIVND (reference sequence).

The sequenced material came from PBMCs. The chain recombines TRBV19 with TRBJ1-3; D not certain. This TCR came from a woman between 40 and 50 years old in good health. Some clones in this sample may be carry-over from other donors' samples. For the CDR3, the DNA is TGTGCCAGTAGTATCTCTGGAAACACCATATATTTT. Encoded protein: CASSISGNTIYF. Full variable domain (rest looked up from reference TRBV19 and TRBJ1-3): DGGITQSPKYLFRKEGQNVTLSCEQNLNHDAMYWYRQDPGQGLRLIYYSQIVNDFQKGDIAEGYSVSREKKESFPLTVTSAQKNPTAFYLCASSISGNTIYFGEGSWLTVV.